Sequencing of this T cell receptor (beta chain) was carried out in a study of blood T cell repertoires in COVID-19. Here immunoSEQ multiplex PCR was the method, and the copy in TCRdb shows in-frame clones only, minus some. Among about 59,000 clones listed, 91% were seen once. V lost 5 bases, J lost 7 bases, and 9 bases lay in between. The CDR3 is made up of 12 amino acids. This chain joins TRBV12-3 or TRBV12-4 and TRBJ1-5; D not certain. Sequenced: peripheral blood. This receptor was taken from a human donor in a cohort sampled during active COVID-19. The CDR3 is CASSTTRQPQHF. In DNA, the CDR3 is TGTGCCAGCAGTACGACACGGCAGCCCCAGCATTTT.